The T cell receptor (beta chain) under discussion was sequenced for a study of shared clonotypes between healthy human individuals. Using immunoSEQ multiplex PCR, the repertoire was profiled, and TCRdb retains in-frame clones only, with some absent. Here the sample spans under 850,000 clones, 80% to 95% being singletons. In the naive CD8 group, cells lacked CD45RO and were positively selected for CCR7, so terminally differentiated effector memory CD45RA+ cells were left out. The CDR3 sequence is 17 residues long. The source of this sequence is a man younger than 40 in good health. The sequencing input was naive CD8+ T cells sorted from blood. The chain recombines TRBV21-1 with TRBJ2-7; the table calls TRBD1, which could not be checked here. TRBV21-1 is a pseudogene. CDR3 loop: CASSKKVGGQRSYEQYF. In DNA, the CDR3 is TGTGCCAGCAGCAAAAAGGTCGGGGGACAGCGCTCCTACGAGCAGTACTTC.